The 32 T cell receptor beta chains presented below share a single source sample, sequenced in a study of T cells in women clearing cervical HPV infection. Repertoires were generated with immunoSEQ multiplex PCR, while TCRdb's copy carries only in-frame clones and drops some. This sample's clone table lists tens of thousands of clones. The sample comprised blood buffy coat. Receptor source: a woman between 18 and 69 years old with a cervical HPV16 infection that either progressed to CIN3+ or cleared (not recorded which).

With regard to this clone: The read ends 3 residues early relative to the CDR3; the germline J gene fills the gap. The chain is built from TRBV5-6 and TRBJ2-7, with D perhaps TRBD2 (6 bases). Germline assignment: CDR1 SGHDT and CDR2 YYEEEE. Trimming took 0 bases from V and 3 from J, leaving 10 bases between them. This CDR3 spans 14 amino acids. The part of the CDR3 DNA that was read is TGTGCCAGCAGCTTGGGGGGGGATGTCTACGAG. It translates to CASSLGGDVYE. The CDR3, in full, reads CASSLGGDVYEQYF.

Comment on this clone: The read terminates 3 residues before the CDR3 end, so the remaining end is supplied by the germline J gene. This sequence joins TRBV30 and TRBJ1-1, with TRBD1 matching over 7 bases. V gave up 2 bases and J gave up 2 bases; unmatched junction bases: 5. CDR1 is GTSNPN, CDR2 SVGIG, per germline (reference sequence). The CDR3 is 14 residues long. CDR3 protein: CAWSLWTGNTEAFF. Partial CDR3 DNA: TGTGCCTGGAGTCTATGGACAGGAAACACTGAA.

This CDR3 is CASNRGSGEAFF. The sequenced part of the CDR3 DNA is TGTGCCTCCAACAGGGGGTCCGGTGAA. V and J are TRBV19 and TRBJ1-1; the match to TRBD1 covers 8 bases. The sequence runs out 3 residues before the end of the CDR3; the remainder is reconstructed from the germline J gene. Germline CDR1 reads LNHDA; CDR2 reads SQIVND (reference sequence). Trimming removed 11 bases from V and 7 bases from J; junction bases left unmatched: 9. There are 12 residues in the CDR3.

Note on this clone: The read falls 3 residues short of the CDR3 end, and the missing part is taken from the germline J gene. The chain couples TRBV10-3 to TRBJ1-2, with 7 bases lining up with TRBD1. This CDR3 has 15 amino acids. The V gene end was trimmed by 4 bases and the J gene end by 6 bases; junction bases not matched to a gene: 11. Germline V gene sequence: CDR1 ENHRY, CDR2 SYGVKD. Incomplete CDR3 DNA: TGTGCCATCAGTGCCCTCTTCACAGGGGTGGATGGC. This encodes CAISALFTGVDG. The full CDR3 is CAISALFTGVDGYTF.

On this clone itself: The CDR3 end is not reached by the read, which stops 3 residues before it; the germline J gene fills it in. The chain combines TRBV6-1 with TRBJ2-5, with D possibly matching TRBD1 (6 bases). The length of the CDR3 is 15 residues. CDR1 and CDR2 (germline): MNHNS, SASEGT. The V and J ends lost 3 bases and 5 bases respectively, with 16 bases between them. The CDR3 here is CASSDGQLGFETQYF. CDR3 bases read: TGTGCCAGCAGTGACGGACAGCTAGGGTTTGAGACC.

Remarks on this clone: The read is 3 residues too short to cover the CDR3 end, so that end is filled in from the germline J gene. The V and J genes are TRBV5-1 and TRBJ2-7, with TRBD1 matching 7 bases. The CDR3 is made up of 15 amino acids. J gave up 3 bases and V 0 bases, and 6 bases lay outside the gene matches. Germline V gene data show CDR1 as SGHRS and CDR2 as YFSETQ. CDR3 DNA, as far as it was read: TGCGCCAGCAGCTTGGCAGGGCCAGGGGGCTACGAG. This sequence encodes CASSLAGPGGYE. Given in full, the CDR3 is CASSLAGPGGYEQYF.

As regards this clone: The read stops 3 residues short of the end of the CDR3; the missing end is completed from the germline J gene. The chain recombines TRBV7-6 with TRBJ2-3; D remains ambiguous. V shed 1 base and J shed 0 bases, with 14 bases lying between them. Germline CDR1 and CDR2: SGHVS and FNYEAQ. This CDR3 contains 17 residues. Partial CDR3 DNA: TGTGCCAGCAGCTTAGTTGAGGCAGTTCCTAGCACAGATACG. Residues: CASSLVEAVPSTDT. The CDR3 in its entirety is CASSLVEAVPSTDTQYF.

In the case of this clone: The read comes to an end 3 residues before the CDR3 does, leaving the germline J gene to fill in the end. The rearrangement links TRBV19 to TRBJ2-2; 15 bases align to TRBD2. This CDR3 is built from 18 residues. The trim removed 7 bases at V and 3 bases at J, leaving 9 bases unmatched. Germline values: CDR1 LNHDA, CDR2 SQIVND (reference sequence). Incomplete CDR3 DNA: TGTGCCAGTACTCCGGGACTAGCGGGGGGCAAGGACACCGGGGAG. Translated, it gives CASTPGLAGGKDTGE. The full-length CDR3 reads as CASTPGLAGGKDTGELFF.

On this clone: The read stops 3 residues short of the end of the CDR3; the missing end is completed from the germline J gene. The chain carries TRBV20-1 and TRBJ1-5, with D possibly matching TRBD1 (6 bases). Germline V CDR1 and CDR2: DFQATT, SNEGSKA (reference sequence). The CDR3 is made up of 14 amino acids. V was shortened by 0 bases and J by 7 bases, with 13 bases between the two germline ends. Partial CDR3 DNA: TGCAGTGCTAGAGACAGGGGCGAGGAACAGCCC. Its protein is CSARDRGEEQP. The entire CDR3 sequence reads CSARDRGEEQPQHF.

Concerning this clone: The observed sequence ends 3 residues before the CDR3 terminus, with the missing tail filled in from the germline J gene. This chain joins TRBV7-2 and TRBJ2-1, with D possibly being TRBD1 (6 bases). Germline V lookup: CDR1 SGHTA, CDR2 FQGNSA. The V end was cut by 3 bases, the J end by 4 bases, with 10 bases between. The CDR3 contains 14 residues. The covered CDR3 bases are TGTGCCAGCAGCTTTTGGGACACTTACAATGAG. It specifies CASSFWDTYNE. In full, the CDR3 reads CASSFWDTYNEQFF. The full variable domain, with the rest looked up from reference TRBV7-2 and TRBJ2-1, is GAGVSQSPSNKVTEKGKDVELRCDPISGHTALYWYRQSLGQGLEFLIYFQGNSAPDKSGLPSDRFSAERTGGSVSTLTIQRTQQEDSAVYLCASSFWDTYNEQFFGPGTRLTVL.

CDR3: CASSVDITGELFF. The DNA read from the CDR3 is TGTGCCAGCAGCGTAGACATCACCGGGGAG. The rearrangement joins TRBV5-6 to TRBJ2-2; no firm D call. The read halts 3 residues ahead of the CDR3 end, with the missing end drawn from the germline J gene. There are 13 residues in the CDR3. Germline-derived CDR1 and CDR2 are SGHDT and YYEEEE. V was cut by 4 bases and J by 4 bases, with 8 bases left in between.

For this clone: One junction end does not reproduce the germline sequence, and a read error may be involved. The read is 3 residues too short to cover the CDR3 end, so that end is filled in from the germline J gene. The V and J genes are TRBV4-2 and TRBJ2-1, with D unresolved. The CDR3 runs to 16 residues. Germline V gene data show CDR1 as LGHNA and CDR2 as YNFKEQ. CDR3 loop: CASSQDPKGSYNEQFF. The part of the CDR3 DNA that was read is TGCGCCAGCAGCCAAGATCCAAAGGGCTCCTACAATGAG.

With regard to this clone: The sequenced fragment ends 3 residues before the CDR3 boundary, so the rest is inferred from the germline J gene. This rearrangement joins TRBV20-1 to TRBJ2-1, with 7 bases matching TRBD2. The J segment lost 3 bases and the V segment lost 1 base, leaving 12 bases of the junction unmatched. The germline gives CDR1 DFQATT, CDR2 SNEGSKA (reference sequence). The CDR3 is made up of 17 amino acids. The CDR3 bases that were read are TGCAGTGCTAGAGTGATCGGGCTAGCGGACTTCTACAATGAG. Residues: CSARVIGLADFYNE. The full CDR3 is CSARVIGLADFYNEQFF.

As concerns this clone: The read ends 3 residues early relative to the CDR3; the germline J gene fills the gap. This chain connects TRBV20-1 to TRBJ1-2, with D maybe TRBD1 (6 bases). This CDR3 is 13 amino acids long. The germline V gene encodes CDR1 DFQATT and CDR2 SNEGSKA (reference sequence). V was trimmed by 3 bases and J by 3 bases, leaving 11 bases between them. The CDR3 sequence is CSASAGADYGYTF. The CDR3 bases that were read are TGCAGTGCTAGTGCGGGGGCGGACTATGGC.

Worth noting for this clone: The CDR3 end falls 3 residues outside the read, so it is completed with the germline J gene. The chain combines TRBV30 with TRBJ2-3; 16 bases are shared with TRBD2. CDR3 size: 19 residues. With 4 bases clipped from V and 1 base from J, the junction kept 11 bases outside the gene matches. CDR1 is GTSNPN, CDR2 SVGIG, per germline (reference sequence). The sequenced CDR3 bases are TGTGCCTGGATGCCTCCGGGACTAGCGGGGGGGCGGGGCACAGATACG. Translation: CAWMPPGLAGGRGTDT. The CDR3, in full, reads CAWMPPGLAGGRGTDTQYF.

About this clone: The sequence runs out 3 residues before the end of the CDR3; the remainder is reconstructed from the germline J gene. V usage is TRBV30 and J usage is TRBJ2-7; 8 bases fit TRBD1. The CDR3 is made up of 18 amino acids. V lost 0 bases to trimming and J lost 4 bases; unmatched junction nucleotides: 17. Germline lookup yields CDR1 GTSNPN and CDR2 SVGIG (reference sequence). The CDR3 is CAWSVGRTGTKTRYEQYF. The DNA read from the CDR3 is TGTGCCTGGAGTGTGGGACGGACAGGGACAAAAACCAGGTACGAG. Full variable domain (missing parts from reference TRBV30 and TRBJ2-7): SQTIHQWPATLVQPVGSPLSLECTVEGTSNPNLYWYRQAAGRGLQLLFYSVGIGQISSEVPQNLSASRPQDRQFILSSKKLLLSDSGFYLCAWSVGRTGTKTRYEQYFGPGTRLTVT.

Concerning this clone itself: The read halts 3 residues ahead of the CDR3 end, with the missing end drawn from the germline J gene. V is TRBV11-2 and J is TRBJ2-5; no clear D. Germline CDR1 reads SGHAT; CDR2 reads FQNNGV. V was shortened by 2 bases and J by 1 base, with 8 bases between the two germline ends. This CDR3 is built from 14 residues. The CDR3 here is CASSLTTGQETQYF. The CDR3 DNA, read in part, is TGTGCCAGCAGCTTAACGACGGGCCAAGAGACC.

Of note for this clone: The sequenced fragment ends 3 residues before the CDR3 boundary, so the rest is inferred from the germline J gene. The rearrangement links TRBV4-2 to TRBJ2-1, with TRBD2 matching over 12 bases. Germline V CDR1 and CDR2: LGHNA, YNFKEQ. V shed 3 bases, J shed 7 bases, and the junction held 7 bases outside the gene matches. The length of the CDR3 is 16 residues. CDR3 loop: CASSHSSGRATNEQFF. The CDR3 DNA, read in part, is TGTGCCAGCAGCCACTCTAGCGGGAGGGCTACAAATGAG.

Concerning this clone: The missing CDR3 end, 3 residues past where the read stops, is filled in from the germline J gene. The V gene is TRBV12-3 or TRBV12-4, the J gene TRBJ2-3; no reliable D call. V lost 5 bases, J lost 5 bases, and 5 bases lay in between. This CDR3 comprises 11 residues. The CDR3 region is CASSRLDTQYF. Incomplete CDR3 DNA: TGTGCCAGCAGTCGACTAGATACG.

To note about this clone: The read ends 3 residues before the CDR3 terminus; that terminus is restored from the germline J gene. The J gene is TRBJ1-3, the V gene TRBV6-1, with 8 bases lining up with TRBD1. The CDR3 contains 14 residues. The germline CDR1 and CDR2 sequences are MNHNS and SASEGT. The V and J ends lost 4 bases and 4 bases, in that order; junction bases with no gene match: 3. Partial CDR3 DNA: TGTGCCAGCAGTGCGGGGACAGGAGGAAACACC. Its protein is CASSAGTGGNT. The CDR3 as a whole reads CASSAGTGGNTIYF.

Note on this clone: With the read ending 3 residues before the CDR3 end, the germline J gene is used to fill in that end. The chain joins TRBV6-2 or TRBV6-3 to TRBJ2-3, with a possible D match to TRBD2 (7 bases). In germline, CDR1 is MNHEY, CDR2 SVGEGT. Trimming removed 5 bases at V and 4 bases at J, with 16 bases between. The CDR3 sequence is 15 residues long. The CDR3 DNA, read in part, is TGTGCCAGCAGTCGCGGGGGCGCAGGTGCAGATACG. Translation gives CASSRGGAGADT. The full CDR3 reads CASSRGGAGADTQYF.

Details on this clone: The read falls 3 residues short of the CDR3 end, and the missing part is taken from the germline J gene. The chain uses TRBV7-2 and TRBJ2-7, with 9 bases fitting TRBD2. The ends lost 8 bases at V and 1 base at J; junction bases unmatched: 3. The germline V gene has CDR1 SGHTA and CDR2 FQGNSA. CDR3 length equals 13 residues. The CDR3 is CASRSGGSYEQYF. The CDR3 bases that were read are TGTGCCAGCCGCAGCGGGGGGTCCTACGAG.

The sequenced CDR3 bases are TGTGCCAGCAGCTTCGCCGGGACTCTCACAGATACG. Encoded protein: CASSFAGTLTDT. The whole CDR3 reads CASSFAGTLTDTQYF. This sequence joins TRBV7-2 and TRBJ2-3, with a tentative D call TRBD2 (6 bases). Read coverage stops 3 residues before the CDR3 terminus; the germline J gene supplies the remainder. The V end was cut by 3 bases, the J end by 2 bases, with 12 bases between. The CDR3 consists of 15 residues. Germline values: CDR1 SGHTA, CDR2 FQGNSA.

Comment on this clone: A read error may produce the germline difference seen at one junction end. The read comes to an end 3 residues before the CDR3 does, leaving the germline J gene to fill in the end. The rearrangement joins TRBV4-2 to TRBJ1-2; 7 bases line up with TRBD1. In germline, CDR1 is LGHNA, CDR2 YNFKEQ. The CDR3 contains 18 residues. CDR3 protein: CASSQGLGTESIIYGYTF. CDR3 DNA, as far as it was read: TGCGCCAGCAGCCAAGGGCTCGGGACAGAGTCTATAATCTATGGC.

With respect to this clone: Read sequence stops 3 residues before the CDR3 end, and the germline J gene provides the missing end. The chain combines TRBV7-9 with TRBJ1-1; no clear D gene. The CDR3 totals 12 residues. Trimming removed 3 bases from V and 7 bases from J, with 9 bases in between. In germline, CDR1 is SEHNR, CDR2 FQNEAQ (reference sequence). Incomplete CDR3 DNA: TGTGCCAGCAGCTTCAGCGCCCATGAA. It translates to CASSFSAHE. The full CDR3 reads CASSFSAHEAFF.

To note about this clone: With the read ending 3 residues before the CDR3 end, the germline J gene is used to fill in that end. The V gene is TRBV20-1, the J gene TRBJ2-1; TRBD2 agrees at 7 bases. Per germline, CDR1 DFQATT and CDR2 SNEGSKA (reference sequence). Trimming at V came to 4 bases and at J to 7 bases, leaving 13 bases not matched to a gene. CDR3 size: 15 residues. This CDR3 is CSANPAASGPNEQFF. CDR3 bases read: TGCAGTGCTAACCCGGCGGCTAGCGGACCTAATGAG.

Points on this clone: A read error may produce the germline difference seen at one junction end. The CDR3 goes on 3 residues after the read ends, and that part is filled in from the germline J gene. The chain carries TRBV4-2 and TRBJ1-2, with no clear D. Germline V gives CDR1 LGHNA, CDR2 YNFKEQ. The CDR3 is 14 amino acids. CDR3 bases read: TGCGCCAGCAGCCAAGGTTTGCAGACTATGGGC. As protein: CASSQGLQTMG. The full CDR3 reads CASSQGLQTMGYTF.

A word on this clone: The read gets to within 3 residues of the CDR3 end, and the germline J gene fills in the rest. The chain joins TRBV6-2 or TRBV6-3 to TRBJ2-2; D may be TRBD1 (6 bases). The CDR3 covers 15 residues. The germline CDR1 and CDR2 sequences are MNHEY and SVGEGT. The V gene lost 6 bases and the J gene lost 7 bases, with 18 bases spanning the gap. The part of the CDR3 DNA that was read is TGTGCCAGCAGGCCACCCCCCGAGGGGGTCGGGGAG. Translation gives CASRPPPEGVGE. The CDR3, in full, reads CASRPPPEGVGELFF.

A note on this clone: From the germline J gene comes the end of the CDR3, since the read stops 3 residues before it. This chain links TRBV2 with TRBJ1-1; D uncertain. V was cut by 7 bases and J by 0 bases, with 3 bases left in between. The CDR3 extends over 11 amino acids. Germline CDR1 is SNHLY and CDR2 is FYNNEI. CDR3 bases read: TGTGCCAGCACCGTGAACACTGAA. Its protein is CASTVNTE. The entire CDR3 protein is CASTVNTEAFF.

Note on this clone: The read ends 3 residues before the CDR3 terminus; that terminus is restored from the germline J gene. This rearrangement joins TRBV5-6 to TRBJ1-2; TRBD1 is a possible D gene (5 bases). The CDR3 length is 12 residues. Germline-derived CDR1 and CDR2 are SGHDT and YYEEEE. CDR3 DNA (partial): TGTGCCAGCAGCTTCCAGGGAAACGGC. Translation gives CASSFQGNG. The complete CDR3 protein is CASSFQGNGYTF. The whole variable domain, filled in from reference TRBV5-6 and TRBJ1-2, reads DAGVTQSPTHLIKTRGQQVTLRCSPKSGHDTVSWYQQALGQGPQFIFQYYEEEERQRGNFPDRFSGHQFPNYSSELNVNALLLGDSALYLCASSFQGNGYTFGSGTRLTVV.

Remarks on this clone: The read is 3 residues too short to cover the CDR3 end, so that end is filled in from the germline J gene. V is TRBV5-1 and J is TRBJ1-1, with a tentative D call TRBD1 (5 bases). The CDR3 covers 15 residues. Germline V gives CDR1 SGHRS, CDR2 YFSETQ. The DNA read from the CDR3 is TGCGCCAGCAGCTTGGTGTCTCCGTCGGCGGGGGGA. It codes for CASSLVSPSAGG. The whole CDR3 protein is CASSLVSPSAGGAFF.

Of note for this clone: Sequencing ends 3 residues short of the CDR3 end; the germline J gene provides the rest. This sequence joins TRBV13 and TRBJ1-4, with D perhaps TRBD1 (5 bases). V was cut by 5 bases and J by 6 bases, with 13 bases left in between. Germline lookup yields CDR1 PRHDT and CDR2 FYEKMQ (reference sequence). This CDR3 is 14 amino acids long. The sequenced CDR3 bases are TGTGCCAGCAGCCCCGGGGGGACTGATGAAAAA. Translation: CASSPGGTDEK. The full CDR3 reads CASSPGGTDEKLFF.